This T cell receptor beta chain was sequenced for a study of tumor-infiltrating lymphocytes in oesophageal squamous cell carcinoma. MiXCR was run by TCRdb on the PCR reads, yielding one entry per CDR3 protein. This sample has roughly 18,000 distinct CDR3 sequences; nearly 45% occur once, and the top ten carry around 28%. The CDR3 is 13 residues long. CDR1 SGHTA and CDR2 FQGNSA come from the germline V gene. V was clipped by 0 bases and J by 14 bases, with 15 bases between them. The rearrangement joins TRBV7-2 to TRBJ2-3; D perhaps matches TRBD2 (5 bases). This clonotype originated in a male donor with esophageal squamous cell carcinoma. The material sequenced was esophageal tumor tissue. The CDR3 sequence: CASSLAIAGELYF. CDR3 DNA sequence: TGTGCCAGCAGCTTAGCGATCGCCGGGGAGCTGTATTTT.